The TCR beta chain described here comes from a study of precursors of human CD4 cytotoxic T cells (dated by TCRdb to between 2018 and 2020). Describing the broader study: In total, CD4+ memory subsets from 15 or so donors went into the bulk TCR-seq analysis. Sequences for both the TCRalpha and TCRbeta chains came out of the TCR-seq analysis of about 13 donors (table S7). Study-wide conclusions, independent of this receptor: The limitation that the direction of differentiation between precursor and effector cells cannot be definitively established by a human observational design was noted by the authors. Some bulk TCR-seq comparisons included only 13 of the 14 donors, suggesting not every subset was available for every donor. IL-7Rhigh and IL-7R- TEMRA subsets showed more restricted TCR repertoires, with lower diversity and more expanded clonotypes, than TCM and TEM subsets. A bigger share of IL-7Rhigh TEMRA clonotypes consisted of expanded effector clonotypes than was the case for TEM or TCM clonotypes.

Bulk UMI-based TCR sequencing was performed on four sorted CD4+ memory subsets (TCM, TEM, IL-7Rhigh TEMRA, IL-7R- TEMRA) to test a precursor-effector relationship among CD4 cytotoxic T cells. Cells were obtained from peripheral blood mononuclear cells that had been isolated from human blood. TCRdb shows the sequencer as Illumina MiSeq. In the authors' own workflow: The Shannon-Wiener index, computed in VDJtools, was used to measure repertoire diversity. TCRbeta clonotypes with a clonotype frequency of at least 3 were defined as expanded. TCRdb trimmed public reads at Q25 via fastp, called clones via MiXCR and kept in-frame beta chains. Duplicate CDR3 protein sequences are folded into a single record with the most common DNA and genes. These V and J calls are TCRdb output, not the study's own analysis. This sample lists more than 200 distinct CDR3 sequences; roughly 24% were detected once. The leading ten clones occupy approximately 48% of the sample.

Compared with the rest of its sample, this clonotype is large (0.1 to 1%). The antigen this receptor binds is unknown. Per-nucleotide qualities are absent, and no much larger clonotype sits a single base away. Deletion took 6 bases off V and 3 bases off J, with a span of 11 bases between the germline ends. Sequences SNHLY (CDR1) and FYNNEI (CDR2) are obtained from the germline V gene. The CDR3 runs 14 residues from the cysteine to the phenylalanine. The only DNA kept is the CDR3, 42 bases in frame from the first base. Rearrangement joined TRBV2 to TRBJ2-2; the D region possibly corresponds to TRBD2 (6 bases align). This receptor was obtained from a human donor in good health. Material for sequencing was memory CD4+ T cells from blood (PBMCs). DNA sequence: TGTGCCAGCAGCTTAGCGGAGCACACCGGGGAGCTGTTTTTT. This gives the protein CASSLAEHTGELFF.